A selection of T cell receptor beta chains follows, all from one sample in a study of OX40 agonist ivuxolimab in advanced cancers. TCRdb keeps only in-frame clones here, not all; method: immunoSEQ multiplex PCR. Here the sample spans almost 65,000 clones, approximately 80% being singletons. The starting material was CD4+ or CD8+ T cells sorted from blood, obtained in a trial of the OX40 agonist ivuxolimab. The receptors shown here come from an adult with an advanced solid tumor such as melanoma, head and neck, liver or kidney cancer. The CDR3 runs from the conserved cysteine through the conserved F or W. The order of the fields is V gene, J gene, clone size, D gene, CDR3 protein, CDR3 DNA. D genes are given only for firm matches. Not all rows give a size; the values are once, few, many and, for expanded clones, a class.

TRBV5-1	TRBJ2-2	-	TRBD1	CASSLLGTGNTGELFF	TGCGCCAGCAGCTTGCTGGGGACAGGGAACACCGGGGAGCTGTTTTTT
TRBV9	TRBJ2-1	-	-	CASTPMVTYNEQFF	TGTGCCAGCACCCCCATGGTAACCTACAATGAGCAGTTCTTC
TRBV11-3	TRBJ2-1	-	TRBD2	CASSLTSGSNEQFF	TGTGCCAGCAGCTTGACTAGCGGGAGCAATGAGCAGTTCTTC
TRBV13	TRBJ2-2	-	-	CASSWDRGFTGELFF	TGTGCCAGCAGCTGGGATCGGGGTTTTACCGGGGAGCTGTTTTTT
TRBV11-2	TRBJ2-7	-	TRBD2	CASSLRGTSGNYEQYF	TGTGCCAGCAGCTTAAGGGGGACTAGCGGGAACTACGAGCAGTACTTC
TRBV5-1	TRBJ2-7	-	TRBD2	CASSLDGTSVGEQYF	TGCGCCAGCAGCTTGGACGGGACTAGCGTAGGAGAGCAGTACTTC
TRBV7-9	TRBJ2-5	-	-	CASSFSETQYF	TGTGCCAGCAGCTTTTCAGAGACCCAGTACTTC
TRBV29-1	TRBJ1-2	-	TRBD1	CSVRGQRQATNYGYTF	TGCAGCGTGAGGGGGCAGAGACAGGCAACTAACTATGGCTACACCTTC
TRBV5-1	TRBJ1-1	-	TRBD1	CASSWDRGQGTEAFF	TGCGCCAGCAGCTGGGACAGGGGGCAAGGCACTGAAGCTTTCTTT
TRBV5-8	TRBJ2-1	-	-	CASSLTRERYNEQFF	TGTGCCAGCAGCTTGACTAGAGAAAGATACAATGAGCAGTTCTTC
TRBV9	TRBJ2-1	-	-	CASSPHTISYNEQFF	TGTGCCAGCAGCCCGCATACTATCTCCTACAATGAGCAGTTCTTC
TRBV27	TRBJ1-4	once	TRBD1	CASSPTPPGQGGEKLFF	TGTGCCAGCAGTCCAACCCCCCCGGGACAGGGAGGGGAAAAACTGTTTTTT
TRBV4-1	TRBJ1-2	few	TRBD1	CASSREQGTYGYTF	TGCGCCAGCAGCCGAGAACAGGGGACCTATGGCTACACCTTC
TRBV7-8	TRBJ1-2	-	-	CASSLEAAHYGYTF	TGTGCCAGCAGCTTAGAGGCAGCACACTATGGCTACACCTTC
TRBV4-1	TRBJ1-3	-	-	CASSQFRLSGNTIYF	TGCGCCAGCAGCCAATTCAGGCTATCTGGAAACACCATATATTTT
TRBV15	TRBJ1-4	-	-	CATSRPGAAREKLFF	TGTGCCACCAGCAGACCCGGGGCCGCCAGAGAAAAACTGTTTTTT
TRBV25-1	TRBJ1-1	-	-	CASRPPSLVNTEAFF	TGTGCCAGCAGACCACCCTCCCTAGTAAACACTGAAGCTTTCTTT
TRBV5-4	TRBJ2-7	-	-	CASSVGMLYEQYF	TGTGCCAGCAGCGTAGGGATGCTTTACGAGCAGTACTTC
TRBV4-1	TRBJ2-5	-	-	CASSEAETQYF	TGCGCCAGCAGCGAGGCGGAGACCCAGTACTTC
TRBV7-9	TRBJ1-1	-	TRBD1	CASSLTGDTEAFF	TGTGCCAGCAGCTTGACAGGGGACACTGAAGCTTTCTTT